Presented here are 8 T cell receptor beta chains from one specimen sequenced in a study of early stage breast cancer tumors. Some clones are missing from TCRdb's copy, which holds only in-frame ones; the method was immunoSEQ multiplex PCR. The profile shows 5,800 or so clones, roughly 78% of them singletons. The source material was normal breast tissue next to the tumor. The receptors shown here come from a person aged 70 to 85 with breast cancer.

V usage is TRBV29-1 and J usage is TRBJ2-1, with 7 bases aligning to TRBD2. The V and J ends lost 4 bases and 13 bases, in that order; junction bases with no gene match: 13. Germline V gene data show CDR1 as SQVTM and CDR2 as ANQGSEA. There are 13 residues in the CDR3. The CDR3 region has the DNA TGCAGCGTTGTATTCTGGGGAGGGACCGACCAGTTCTTC. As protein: CSVVFWGGTDQFF.

CDR3: CASSPPAGTGSGEQYF. Here the CDR3 DNA reads TGTGCCAGCTCACCGCCTGCCGGGACAGGGTCGGGGGAGCAGTACTTC. V gene TRBV18 combines with J gene TRBJ2-7, with 9 bases that match TRBD1. The V gene end was trimmed by 3 bases and the J gene end by 7 bases; junction bases not matched to a gene: 13. CDR1 and CDR2 from the germline V gene are KGHSH and LQKENI. This CDR3 has 16 amino acids. Supplemented by reference TRBV18 and TRBJ2-7, the full variable domain reads NAGVMQNPRHLVRRRGQEARLRCSPMKGHSHVYWYRQLPEEGLKFMVYLQKENIIDESGMPKERFSAEFPKEGPSILRIQQVVRGDSAAYFCASSPPAGTGSGEQYFGPGTRLTVT.

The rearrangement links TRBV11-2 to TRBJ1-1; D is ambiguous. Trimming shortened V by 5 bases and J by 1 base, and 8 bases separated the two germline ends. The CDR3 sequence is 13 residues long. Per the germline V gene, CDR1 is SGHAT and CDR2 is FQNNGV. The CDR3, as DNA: TGTGCCAGCAGCCCCCGACAGAACACTGAAGCTTTCTTT. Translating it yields CASSPRQNTEAFF.

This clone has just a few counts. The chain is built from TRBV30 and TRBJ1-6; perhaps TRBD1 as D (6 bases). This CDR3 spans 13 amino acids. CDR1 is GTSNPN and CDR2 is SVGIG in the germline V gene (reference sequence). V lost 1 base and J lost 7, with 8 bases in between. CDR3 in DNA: TGTGCCTGGAGTGCCCAGGGGAATTCACCCCTCCACTTT. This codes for CAWSAQGNSPLHF.

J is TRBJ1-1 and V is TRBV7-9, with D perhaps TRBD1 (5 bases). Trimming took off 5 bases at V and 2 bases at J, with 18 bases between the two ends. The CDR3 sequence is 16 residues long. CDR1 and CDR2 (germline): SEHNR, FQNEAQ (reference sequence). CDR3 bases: TGTGCCAGCAGCCCACCCGGGACTTCTTTTAACACTGAAGCTTTCTTT. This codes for CASSPPGTSFNTEAFF.

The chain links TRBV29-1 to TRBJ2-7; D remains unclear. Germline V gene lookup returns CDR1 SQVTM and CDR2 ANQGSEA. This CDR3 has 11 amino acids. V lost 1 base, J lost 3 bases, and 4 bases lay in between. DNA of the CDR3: TGCAGCGTTGAAGGCAGCTACGAGCAGTACTTC. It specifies CSVEGSYEQYF.

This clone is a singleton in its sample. This CDR3 reads CSVERQGPTEAFF. CDR3 bases: TGCAGCGTTGAACGGCAGGGGCCCACTGAAGCTTTCTTT. V and J are TRBV29-1 and TRBJ1-1; D possibly corresponds to TRBD1 (6 bases). The CDR3 has 13 amino acids. CDR1 and CDR2 from the germline V gene are SQVTM and ANQGSEA. V dropped 2 bases and J dropped 4 bases, with 11 bases sitting between them.

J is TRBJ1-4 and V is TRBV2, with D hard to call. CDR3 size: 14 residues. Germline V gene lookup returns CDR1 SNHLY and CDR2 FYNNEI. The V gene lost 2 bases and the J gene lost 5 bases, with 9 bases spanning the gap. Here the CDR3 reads CASSERLLNEKLFF. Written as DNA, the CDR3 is TGTGCCAGCAGTGAAAGACTGTTAAATGAAAAACTGTTTTTT.